This T cell receptor beta chain is from a study of blood T cell repertoires in COVID-19. Study information: Donors in the United States, Italy and Spain gave samples during acute or convalescent COVID-19. PBMCs, B-cell-depleted T cells, or T cells were the source of the cDNA or gDNA that made up the material.

Produced via immunoSEQ multiplex PCR; TCRdb's table is partial and in-frame only. The sample lists roughly 180,000 clones; roughly 85% were seen once. The CDR3 consists of 13 residues. V lost 5 bases, J lost 7 bases, and 8 bases stayed unmatched. From germline, CDR1 is MNHEY and CDR2 SVGAGI. The sequenced sample consisted of peripheral blood. The rearrangement joins TRBV6-5 to TRBJ2-7, with 7 bases aligning to TRBD2. The source is a woman aged 55 to 70 with acute or convalescent COVID-19. The CDR3 DNA follows: TGTGCCAGCAGTCCACATGCGGGGGTGGAGCAGTACGTC. Its protein is CASSPHAGVEQYV.